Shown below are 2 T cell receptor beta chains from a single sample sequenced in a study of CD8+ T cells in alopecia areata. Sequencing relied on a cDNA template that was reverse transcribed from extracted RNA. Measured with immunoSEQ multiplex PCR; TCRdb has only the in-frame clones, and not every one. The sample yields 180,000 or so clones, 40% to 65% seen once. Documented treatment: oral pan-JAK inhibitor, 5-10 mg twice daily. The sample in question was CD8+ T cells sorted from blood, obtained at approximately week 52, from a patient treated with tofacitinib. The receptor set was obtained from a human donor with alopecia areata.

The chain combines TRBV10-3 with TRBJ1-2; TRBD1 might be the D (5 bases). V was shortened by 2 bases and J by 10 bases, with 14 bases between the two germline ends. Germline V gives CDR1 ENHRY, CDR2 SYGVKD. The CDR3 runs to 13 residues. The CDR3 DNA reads TGTGCCATCAGTGAGACAGGTCCCTCAAACTACACCTTC. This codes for CAISETGPSNYTF.

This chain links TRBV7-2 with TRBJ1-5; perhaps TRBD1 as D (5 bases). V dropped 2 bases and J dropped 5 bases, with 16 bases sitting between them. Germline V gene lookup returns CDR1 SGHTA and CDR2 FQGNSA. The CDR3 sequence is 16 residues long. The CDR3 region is CASSLRTGPVDQPQHF. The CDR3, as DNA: TGTGCCAGCAGCTTACGAACAGGCCCTGTAGATCAGCCCCAGCATTTT.